This passage covers 6 T cell receptor beta chains from one sample sequenced in a study of T cell responses to AZD1222 COVID-19 vaccine. Data came from immunoSEQ multiplex PCR; TCRdb stores just in-frame clones and leaves some out. The sample lists around 130,000 clones; approximately 92% were seen once. The material sequenced was peripheral blood, taken 28 days after the second dose of the MenACWY control vaccine. These receptors originate from an adult who received the MenACWY meningococcal vaccine as a control.

This chain joins TRBV7-9 and TRBJ2-5; no firm D call. The CDR3 has 15 residues. V lost 5 bases and J 0 bases, leaving 13 bases between the germline ends. Germline lookup yields CDR1 SEHNR and CDR2 FQNEAQ (reference sequence). CDR3 bases: TGTGCCAGCAGCCCGGGTCAGCAAAACCAAGAGACCCAGTACTTC. Protein sequence: CASSPGQQNQETQYF. Variable domain in full (rest from reference TRBV7-9 and TRBJ2-5): DTGVSQNPRHKITKRGQNVTFRCDPISEHNRLYWYRQTLGQGPEFLTYFQNEAQLEKSRLLSDRFSAERPKGSFSTLEIQRTEQGDSAMYLCASSPGQQNQETQYFGPGTRLLVL.

The gene calls are TRBV5-1 and TRBJ2-7; D may be TRBD1 or TRBD2 (5 bases each). Germline-derived CDR1 and CDR2 are SGHRS and YFSETQ. The V end lost 4 bases, the J end lost 3 bases, and 20 bases lay between the germline ends. The CDR3 loop spans 16 amino acids. The CDR3 DNA follows: TGCGCCAGCAGCACCAATGGGGGTGGACCCAACTACGAGCAGTACTTC. This translates into CASSTNGGGPNYEQYF. Full variable domain (remainder filled in from reference TRBV5-1 and TRBJ2-7): KAGVTQTPRYLIKTRGQQVTLSCSPISGHRSVSWYQQTPGQGLQFLFEYFSETQRNKGNFPGRFSGRQFSNSRSEMNVSTLELGDSALYLCASSTNGGGPNYEQYFGPGTRLTVT.

This chain joins TRBV24-1 and TRBJ1-2; TRBD1 matches 11 bases. Unmatched junction bases numbered 4, after V lost 4 bases and J lost 4 bases. This CDR3 spans 15 amino acids. The germline V gene has CDR1 KGHDR and CDR2 SFDVKD. DNA of the CDR3: TGTGCCACCAGTGACGGACAGGGGGCGATCTATGGCTACACCTTC. This gives the protein CATSDGQGAIYGYTF.

The V and J genes are TRBV12-5 and TRBJ2-1; D remains ambiguous. The germline V gene has CDR1 LGHNT and CDR2 FRNRAP. This CDR3 contains 12 residues. The V gene lost 0 bases and the J gene lost 6 bases, with 3 bases spanning the gap. CDR3 bases: TGTGCTAGTGGTTTGGTAACCAATGAGCAGTTCTTC. It yields the protein CASGLVTNEQFF.

This sequence joins TRBV10-1 and TRBJ2-7, with 13 nucleotides matching TRBD2. V lost 8 bases and J lost 2; bases outside the gene matches: 12. The germline gives CDR1 WNHNN, CDR2 SYGVQD (reference sequence). This CDR3 comprises 17 residues. CDR3 residues: CASPRTSGGRSTYEQYV. In DNA, the CDR3 is TGCGCCAGCCCCAGGACTAGCGGGGGCCGTAGTACCTACGAGCAGTACGTC.

The V call is TRBV4-1, the J call TRBJ2-7; D ambiguous. Germline CDR1 reads MGHRA; CDR2 reads YSYEKL. The CDR3 length is 14 residues. V gave up 3 bases and J gave up 5 bases, with 14 bases separating them. The CDR3 reads CASSQLSGIDEQYF. In nucleotides, the CDR3 is TGCGCCAGCAGCCAGCTCTCGGGCATCGACGAGCAGTACTTC.